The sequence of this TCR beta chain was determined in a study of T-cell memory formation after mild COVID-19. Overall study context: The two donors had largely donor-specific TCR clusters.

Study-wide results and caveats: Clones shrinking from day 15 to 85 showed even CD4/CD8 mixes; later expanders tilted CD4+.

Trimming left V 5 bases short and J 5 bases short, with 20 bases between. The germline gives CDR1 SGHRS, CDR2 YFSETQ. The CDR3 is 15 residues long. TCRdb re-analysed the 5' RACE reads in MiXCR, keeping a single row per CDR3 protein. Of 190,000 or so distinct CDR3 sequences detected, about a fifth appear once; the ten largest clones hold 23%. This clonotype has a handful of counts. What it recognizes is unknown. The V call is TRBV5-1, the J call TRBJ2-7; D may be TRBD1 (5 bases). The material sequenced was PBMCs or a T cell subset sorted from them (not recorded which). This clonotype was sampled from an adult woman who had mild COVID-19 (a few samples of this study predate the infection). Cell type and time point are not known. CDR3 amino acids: CASRAGWGNENEQYF. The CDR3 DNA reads TGCGCCAGCAGAGCTGGATGGGGCAATGAAAACGAGCAGTACTTC.